This T cell receptor beta chain was sequenced during a study of a mutant IDH1 vaccine in newly diagnosed glioma. Study at large: Following radiotherapy alone, or alongside temozolomide cycles, vaccination was started after an interval of 4-6 weeks. Former treatment meant radiotherapy, temozolomide, or both; the majority had gotten both.

This sample's time point: week 35, safety follow-up. Alongside topical imiquimod, each dose of vaccine comprised 300 ug of mutant IDH1 20-mer peptide. Patients in the study were vaccinated eight times, receiving shots in weeks 1, 3, 5, 7, 11, 15, 19 and 23. This CDR3 is 15 amino acids long. Germline V gene lookup returns CDR1 SGHVS and CDR2 FQNEAQ. V gave up 3 bases and J gave up 1 base, with 11 bases separating them. Findings and caveats of the study: A vaccine-induced immune response developed in roughly 93% of the patients.

Profiled with immunoSEQ multiplex PCR; TCRdb holds only in-frame clones, not every one. The table lists tens of thousands of clones, 81% of them singletons. Concerning this clone: What it binds is unknown.

The V gene is TRBV7-8, the J gene TRBJ2-3; D is uncertain. The TCR originated in a man aged 35 to 55 with glioma. The sample was PBMCs, taken from a glioma patient whose treatment included an IDH1 peptide vaccine. CDR3 in DNA: TGTGCCAGCAGCTTGCTGTGGCCCGGCACAGATACGCAGTATTTT. Translation gives CASSLLWPGTDTQYF.